This is a list of T cell receptor beta chains from one sample in a study of response to subunit inactivated influenza vaccine. TCRdb used MiXCR to reprocess the RT-PCR reads, holding one entry per CDR3 protein. The sample lists 590,000 or so distinct CDR3 sequences; 13% to 15% were seen once. Here the sequenced sample was PBMCs from blood, taken around two weeks before vaccination. The receptors stem from a man between 45 and 60 years old who received an inactivated influenza vaccine. Both conserved end residues are part of each CDR3. A D gene is named only where the DNA matches it firmly. Not every row has a clone size; where given, it reads once, few, many or a size class.

TRBJ2-3,NA,TRBV27,NA,CASSLRRGQTSYTDTQYF,TGTGCCAGCAGTTTAAGGCGGGGCCAGACGAGCTACACAGATACGCAGTATTTT
TRBJ2-1,TRBD2,TRBV20-1,NA,CSARDNGLAGNNEQFF,TGCAGTGCTAGAGATAACGGACTAGCGGGCAACAATGAGCAGTTCTTC
TRBJ2-1,TRBD1,TRBV5-1,many,CASRRTGGDEQFF,TGCGCCAGCAGGAGGACAGGGGGCGATGAGCAGTTCTTC
TRBJ2-7,NA,TRBV12-3/TRBV12-4,NA,CASSFPGVPYEQYF,TGTGCCAGCAGTTTTCCGGGGGTACCCTACGAGCAGTACTTC
TRBJ2-2,NA,TRBV6-1,many,CASIFSGTGNTGELFF,TGTGCCAGCATCTTTAGCGGGACAGGGAACACCGGGGAGCTGTTTTTT
TRBJ2-7,TRBD1,TRBV3-1,NA,CASSGNPRDSLNEQYF,TGTGCCAGCAGCGGAAACCCCCGGGACAGCCTTAACGAGCAGTACTTC
TRBJ1-1,NA,TRBV28,NA,CASSPLRRADTEAFF,TGTGCCAGCAGTCCCCTCCGGAGGGCGGACACTGAAGCTTTCTTT
TRBJ2-3,TRBD1,TRBV20-1,few,CSASIGTGTDTQYF,TGCAGTGCTAGTATCGGGACAGGGACAGATACGCAGTATTTT
TRBJ2-7,NA,TRBV12-3/TRBV12-4,NA,CASIDGEDLYEQYF,TGTGCCAGCATTGATGGAGAAGACCTATACGAGCAGTACTTC
TRBJ1-5,NA,TRBV7-2,many,CASSFGYSNQPQHF,TGTGCCAGCAGCTTTGGATATAGCAATCAGCCCCAGCATTTT
TRBJ2-7,NA,TRBV29-1,NA,CSVVDTGRLYEQYF,TGCAGCGTTGTAGATACAGGGAGACTCTACGAGCAGTACTTC
TRBJ2-3,NA,TRBV3-1,NA,CASSQAERVDTQYF,TGTGCCAGCAGCCAAGCGGAAAGAGTGGATACGCAGTATTTT
TRBJ2-7,TRBD1,TRBV20-1,NA,CSAIGVGQGFYEQYF,TGCAGTGCTATAGGGGTGGGACAGGGTTTCTACGAGCAGTACTTC
TRBJ1-1,NA,TRBV20-1,many,CSARESAANTEAFF,TGCAGTGCTAGAGAATCAGCCGCGAACACTGAAGCTTTCTTT
TRBJ1-1,TRBD1,TRBV5-1,NA,CASSPGQGNNTEAFF,TGCGCCAGCAGCCCCGGACAGGGGAATAACACTGAAGCTTTCTTT
TRBJ1-3,TRBD1,TRBV10-2,NA,CASREDRWAGNTIYF,TGCGCCAGCAGGGAGGACAGGTGGGCTGGAAACACCATATATTTT
TRBJ2-3,NA,TRBV7-2,many,CASSLRQGTTDTQYF,TGTGCCAGCAGCTTACGGCAGGGGACCACAGATACGCAGTATTTT
TRBJ1-2,NA,TRBV20-1,NA,CSARDLAQTYGYTF,TGCAGTGCTAGAGATCTGGCACAAACCTATGGCTACACCTTC
TRBJ2-1,TRBD2,TRBV4-3,few,CASSQDWTSGTSSYNEQFF,TGCGCCAGCAGCCAAGACTGGACTAGCGGGACGAGCTCCTACAATGAGCAGTTCTTC
TRBJ1-2,NA,TRBV6-2/TRBV6-3,NA,CASSYGGGVYGYTF,TGTGCCAGCAGTTACGGCGGTGGTGTCTATGGCTACACCTTC
TRBJ1-1,NA,TRBV30,NA,CAWEGVDPKWDTEAFF,TGTGCCTGGGAGGGGGTGGACCCGAAATGGGACACTGAAGCTTTCTTT
TRBJ2-7,TRBD1,TRBV7-3,NA,CASSFGTGGIEQYF,TGTGCCAGCAGCTTTGGGACAGGGGGTATCGAGCAGTACTTC
TRBJ2-7,NA,TRBV5-5,NA,CASSFNVEYEQYF,TGTGCCAGCAGCTTTAATGTGGAGTACGAGCAGTACTTC
TRBJ2-3,NA,TRBV7-9,few,CASSHWGTHTDTQYF,TGTGCCAGCAGCCATTGGGGGACACACACAGATACGCAGTATTTT
TRBJ2-3,NA,TRBV5-6,NA,CASSLVTRGTDTQYF,TGTGCCAGCAGCTTGGTGACCCGGGGCACAGATACGCAGTATTTT
TRBJ1-2,TRBD1,TRBV19,few,CATTPGTGDYGYTF,TGTGCCACCACCCCCGGGACAGGGGATTATGGCTACACCTTC
TRBJ2-4,TRBD1,TRBV7-2,few,CASSTDRGNIQYF,TGTGCCAGCAGCACAGACAGGGGTAACATTCAGTACTTC
TRBJ2-5,NA,TRBV4-2,NA,CASSQDFRGSQETQYF,TGTGCCAGCAGCCAAGATTTCAGGGGATCGCAAGAGACCCAGTACTTC
TRBJ1-1,NA,TRBV25-1,few,CASNGRVDTEAFF,TGTGCCAGCAACGGCAGGGTGGACACTGAAGCTTTCTTT
TRBJ1-2,TRBD1,TRBV7-2,few,CASSRRTGDYGYTF,TGTGCCAGCAGTCGACGGACAGGGGACTATGGCTACACCTTC
TRBJ2-3,TRBD1,TRBV10-3,few,CAISRPGGEGDTQYF,TGTGCCATCAGTCGTCCAGGGGGCGAAGGAGATACGCAGTATTTT
TRBJ2-1,NA,TRBV7-2,many,CASRSIGGYDEQFF,TGTGCCAGCAGATCGATCGGGGGATACGATGAGCAGTTCTTC
TRBJ1-4,NA,TRBV28,few,CASRDTGRANEKLFF,TGTGCCAGCAGGGACACGGGAAGGGCTAATGAAAAACTGTTTTTT
TRBJ2-5,TRBD2,TRBV7-8,few,CASSPLGVKRGRWEETQYF,TGTGCCAGCAGCCCACTTGGTGTGAAGCGGGGGCGTTGGGAAGAGACCCAGTACTTC
TRBJ2-7,NA,TRBV4-3,NA,CASSQEPPGIYEQYF,TGCGCCAGCAGCCAAGAACCGCCCGGAATCTACGAGCAGTACTTC
TRBJ2-1,TRBD2,TRBV18,few,CASSPVLADPSYNEQFF,TGTGCCAGCTCACCCGTTCTAGCGGACCCCTCCTACAATGAGCAGTTCTTC
TRBJ2-1,NA,TRBV24-1,few,CATSDFRGGYNEQFF,TGTGCCACCAGTGATTTCCGAGGGGGCTACAATGAGCAGTTCTTC
TRBJ2-6,NA,TRBV20-1,NA,CSAREIGISGANVLTF,TGCAGTGCTAGAGAAATCGGAATCTCTGGGGCCAACGTCCTGACTTTC
TRBJ2-1,TRBD1,TRBV24-1,few,CATSDAPGQGGNEQFF,TGTGCCACCAGTGATGCACCGGGACAGGGGGGAAATGAGCAGTTCTTC
TRBJ2-1,TRBD2,TRBV4-1,few,CASSQDHYWTSGRSSYNEQFF,TGCGCCAGCAGCCAAGATCATTATTGGACTAGCGGGAGGAGCTCCTACAATGAGCAGTTCTTC
TRBJ1-4,NA,TRBV6-1,NA,CASRSGFTNEKLFF,TGTGCCAGCAGAAGCGGGTTCACTAATGAAAAACTGTTTTTT
TRBJ1-3,NA,TRBV15,few,CATSRDDTPGNTIYF,TGTGCCACCAGCAGAGATGACACCCCTGGAAACACCATATATTTT
TRBJ2-1,NA,TRBV6-2/TRBV6-3,few,CASSYRGSQFF,TGTGCCAGCAGTTACAGGGGCAGTCAGTTCTTC
TRBJ1-1,TRBD1,TRBV20-1,few,CSARQGGTGNTEAFF,TGCAGTGCTCGACAGGGAGGGACGGGGAACACTGAAGCTTTCTTT
TRBJ1-1,NA,TRBV5-1,many,CASSPGTRKAFF,TGCGCCAGCAGCCCTGGGACTCGAAAAGCTTTCTTT
TRBJ2-2,NA,TRBV7-9,NA,CASSDDAWGEDTGELFF,TGTGCCAGCAGCGACGACGCCTGGGGGGAGGACACCGGGGAGCTGTTTTTT
TRBJ2-3,NA,TRBV6-2/TRBV6-3,NA,CASSSCGELDTQYF,TGTGCCAGCAGCTCTTGCGGGGAATTAGATACGCAGTATTTT
TRBJ2-1,TRBD2,TRBV7-9,NA,CASSPWTSSTGEQFF,TGTGCCAGCAGCCCATGGACTAGCAGTACCGGTGAGCAGTTCTTC
TRBJ2-1,NA,TRBV20-1,few,CSARDRAGQNEQFF,TGCAGTGCTAGAGATAGGGCGGGTCAGAATGAGCAGTTCTTC
TRBJ2-1,TRBD2,TRBV7-3,few,CASSLRGGRLGNDEQFF,TGTGCCAGCAGCTTAAGGGGCGGGAGGTTGGGAAACGATGAGCAGTTCTTC
TRBJ1-2,NA,TRBV6-1,NA,CASRRDLYGYTF,TGTGCCAGCAGGAGGGACCTCTATGGCTACACCTTC